The sequence of this TCR beta chain was determined in a study of response to subunit inactivated influenza vaccine. Study findings and constraints: New T cells are recruited in small numbers by each seasonal influenza vaccination, according to the authors' suggestion.

This clonotype was detected only a few times. What it binds is unknown. Trimming cost V 1 base and J 6 bases, with 7 bases left between them. CDR3 length: 13 amino acids. Germline CDR1 LGHNA, CDR2 YSLEER. MiXCR, run by TCRdb on the RT-PCR reads, gives a single entry per CDR3 protein. The sample has about 620,000 distinct CDR3 sequences, approximately 11% seen once. These data were likewise used in another study, on T cells expressing NK-cell markers. From that second work: It was by 5'RACE template switching with UMIs that TCR beta cDNA was made. Sequenced donors, eight in total, included seven who were HCMV-seropositive and one who was seronegative. In four donors, these clonotypes also led the CD3+CD56-NKG2C+ fraction.

The material sequenced was PBMCs from blood, taken on the day of vaccination. The J gene is TRBJ2-1, the V gene TRBV4-3; perhaps TRBD2 as D (5 bases). The clonotype comes from a man aged 45-60 years who received an inactivated influenza vaccine. CDR3 DNA: TGCGCCAGCAGCCAAGCGAGGGTCAATGAGCAGTTCTTC. Protein sequence: CASSQARVNEQFF.